Listed here are 19 T cell receptor beta chains from one sample, sequenced in a study of cytomegalovirus exposure and HLA in healthy donors. PCR used 60 Vbeta primers and 13 Jbeta primers. Sequencing was performed with immunoSEQ multiplex PCR; in TCRdb, only in-frame clones are kept and a portion is missing. The sample holds roughly 160,000 clones; around 85% are singletons and the top ten take less than 2.5%. Sample: PBMCs. The receptors come from a male donor in good health and CMV-seronegative.

In DNA, the CDR3 is TGCGCCAGCAGTATGGGACAGGGCCTCTATGGCTACACCTTC. Protein: CASSMGQGLYGYTF. The rearrangement uses TRBV5-1 and TRBJ1-2; 9 bases line up with TRBD1. Germline trimming cut 5 bases from V and 4 bases from J; bases unmatched to any gene: 6. The germline gives CDR1 SGHRS, CDR2 YFSETQ. This CDR3 spans 14 amino acids.

This clone was recorded a few times. The rearrangement uses TRBV6-1 and TRBJ2-5; 8 bases align to TRBD1. From germline, CDR1 is MNHNS and CDR2 SASEGT. The CDR3 runs 13 residues. Unmatched junction bases numbered 4, after V lost 4 bases and J lost 6 bases. For the CDR3, the DNA is TGTGCCAGCAGTGGGAACAGGGGGAAGACCCAGTACTTC. Translated: CASSGNRGKTQYF.

This chain joins TRBV19 and TRBJ2-5; the D is unclear. Germline assignment: CDR1 LNHDA and CDR2 SQIVND (reference sequence). This CDR3 contains 14 residues. Trimming took 7 bases from V and 4 from J, leaving 16 bases between them. DNA of the CDR3: TGTGCCAGTAACCAGGCCCCATCGATAGAGACCCAGTACTTC. Its translation is CASNQAPSIETQYF.

The chain links TRBV4-1 to TRBJ2-2; D possibly corresponds to TRBD2 (5 bases). The germline CDR1 and CDR2 sequences are MGHRA and YSYEKL. The CDR3 is 16 amino acids. Deletions cut 3 bases from V and 1 base from J, with 12 bases between. CDR3 residues: CASSQPLRGNTGELFF. CDR3 coding DNA: TGCGCCAGCAGCCAGCCCCTCCGGGGGAACACCGGGGAGCTGTTTTTT.

This chain joins TRBV5-7 and TRBJ2-2; TRBD2 matches 14 bases. TRBV5-7 is an open reading frame whose function is uncertain. The V and J ends lost 4 bases and 6 bases, in that order; junction bases with no gene match: 2. This CDR3 comprises 15 residues. Here the CDR3 reads CASSMTSGGAGELFF. CDR3 nucleotides: TGTGCCAGCAGCATGACTAGCGGGGGGGCCGGGGAGCTGTTTTTT.

The J gene is TRBJ1-2, the V gene TRBV6-7; TRBD1 is a possible D gene (6 bases). TRBV6-7 is known as an ORF, though its function is uncertain. The CDR3 spans 18 residues. Trimming shortened V by 4 bases and J by 4 bases, and 25 bases separated the two germline ends. The CDR3 loop reads CASSSSTLPWGGFYGYTF. The CDR3 bases are TGTGCCAGCAGTTCCTCAACTCTGCCCTGGGGGGGCTTCTATGGCTACACCTTC.

V gene TRBV19 combines with J gene TRBJ1-5; D is unresolved. V was clipped by 4 bases and J by 2 bases, with 3 bases between them. The germline gives CDR1 LNHDA, CDR2 SQIVND (reference sequence). This CDR3 is built from 12 residues. The CDR3 region has the DNA TGTGCCAGTAGTACAGGCAATCAGCCCCAGCATTTT. It encodes CASSTGNQPQHF.

A word on this clone: Compared with germline, one end of the junction differs, possibly owing to a read error. The chain links TRBV6-5 to TRBJ2-5, with 7 bases that match TRBD2. Germline values: CDR1 MNHEY, CDR2 SVGAGI. CDR3 length: 13 residues. In DNA form, the CDR3 reads TGTGCCAGCAGTTACTCGGGGGGGAAGCTCAGGGACTTC. It translates to CASSYSGGKLRDF.

V and J are TRBV11-2 and TRBJ2-7; 9 positions match TRBD1. Germline V lookup: CDR1 SGHAT, CDR2 FQNNGV. The CDR3 length is 15 residues. V shed 5 bases, J shed 3 bases, and the junction held 8 bases outside the gene matches. The CDR3 loop reads CASSLGQGRSYEQYF. As DNA, the CDR3 is TGTGCCAGCAGCCTGGGACAGGGTAGGAGCTACGAGCAGTACTTC.

The chain recombines TRBV15 with TRBJ2-2, with D possibly being TRBD1 (5 bases). This CDR3 contains 14 residues. V was clipped by 1 base and J by 3 bases, with 6 bases between them. CDR1 is LNHNV and CDR2 is YYDKDF in the germline V gene (reference sequence). The CDR3 protein is CATSRARDTGELFF. CDR3 in DNA: TGTGCCACCAGCAGAGCCAGGGACACCGGGGAGCTGTTTTTT.

The chain carries TRBV11-3 and TRBJ2-5; 7 bases line up with TRBD1. V shed 5 bases, J shed 9 bases, and the junction held 6 bases outside the gene matches. The CDR3 is made up of 12 amino acids. The germline CDR1 and CDR2 sequences are SGHNT and YENEEA. The CDR3 reads CASSQSQGAQYF. The CDR3 DNA reads TGTGCCAGCAGCCAATCGCAGGGGGCCCAGTACTTC.

The V and J genes are TRBV10-2 and TRBJ1-4, with TRBD1 as a possible D gene (5 bases). Germline lookup yields CDR1 WSHSY and CDR2 SAAADI. V was clipped by 6 bases and J by 8 bases, with 13 bases between them. The CDR3 contains 13 residues. CDR3 protein: CASSPWAGEKLFF. In nucleotides, the CDR3 is TGCGCCAGCAGCCCCTGGGCAGGGGAAAAACTGTTTTTT.

This chain links TRBV6-6 with TRBJ2-5, with D possibly being TRBD2 (6 bases). This CDR3 contains 14 residues. CDR1 is MNHNY, CDR2 SVGAGI, per germline (reference sequence). V gave up 6 bases and J gave up 3 bases, with 14 bases separating them. CDR3 bases: TGTGCCAGCAGCGAAAGGCGGGAAAAAGAGACCCAGTACTTC. This gives the protein CASSERREKETQYF.

The chain links TRBV5-1 to TRBJ1-1, with no clear D. The CDR3 is 14 residues long. Germline V gene sequence: CDR1 SGHRS, CDR2 YFSETQ. V lost 3 bases and J lost 1, with 10 bases in between. As DNA, the CDR3 is TGCGCCAGCAGCTCCCGACGGGGGAACACTGAAGCTTTCTTT. The encoded protein is CASSSRRGNTEAFF.

In regard to this clone: At the DNA level, this CDR3 is encoded by other sequences in the same sample as well. This sequence joins TRBV9 and TRBJ1-5; tentatively, D is TRBD1 (5 bases). CDR3 length equals 14 residues. Germline assignment: CDR1 SGDLS and CDR2 YYNGEE. The V end was cut by 3 bases, the J end by 3 bases, with 10 bases between. The CDR3 nucleotides are TGTGCCAGCAGCGACGACAGTTACAATCAGCCCCAGCATTTT. Translated, it gives CASSDDSYNQPQHF.

The sample holds a few counts of this clone. CDR3 in amino acids: CASSLGSSDVLTF. The CDR3 DNA follows: TGTGCCAGCAGCTTGGGCAGTTCCGACGTCCTGACTTTC. V usage is TRBV5-4 and J usage is TRBJ2-6, with D hard to call. The ends were cut back, 0 bases at V and 11 bases at J, with 9 bases in the middle. CDR1 is SGHNT, CDR2 YYREEE, per germline (reference sequence). This CDR3 is 13 amino acids long.

The chain uses TRBV9 and TRBJ1-3; no clear D gene. This CDR3 comprises 17 residues. Germline-derived CDR1 and CDR2 are SGDLS and YYNGEE. Trimming left V 1 base short and J 0 bases short, with 14 bases between. Here the CDR3 DNA reads TGTGCCAGCAGCGTAACCCCGGGGTGGAGCTCTGGAAACACCATATATTTT. Amino acid sequence: CASSVTPGWSSGNTIYF.

The chain recombines TRBV11-3 with TRBJ1-3, with D unresolved. CDR1 is SGHNT and CDR2 is YENEEA in the germline V gene. The CDR3 is made up of 14 amino acids. V was pared by 5 bases and J by 0 bases, with 8 bases between. The CDR3 nucleotides read TGTGCCAGCAGCACCGGGAGCTCTGGAAACACCATATATTTT. Amino acid sequence: CASSTGSSGNTIYF.

In its sample, this clone was seen a few times. This chain connects TRBV4-1 to TRBJ1-1; 8 nucleotides agree with TRBD1. This CDR3 region has 17 residues. With 2 bases clipped from V and 0 bases from J, the junction kept 8 bases outside the gene matches. In germline, CDR1 is MGHRA, CDR2 YSYEKL. The CDR3 DNA follows: TGCGCCAGCAGCCAAAGACAGGGGTTTTCCATGAACACTGAAGCTTTCTTT. The encoded protein is CASSQRQGFSMNTEAFF.